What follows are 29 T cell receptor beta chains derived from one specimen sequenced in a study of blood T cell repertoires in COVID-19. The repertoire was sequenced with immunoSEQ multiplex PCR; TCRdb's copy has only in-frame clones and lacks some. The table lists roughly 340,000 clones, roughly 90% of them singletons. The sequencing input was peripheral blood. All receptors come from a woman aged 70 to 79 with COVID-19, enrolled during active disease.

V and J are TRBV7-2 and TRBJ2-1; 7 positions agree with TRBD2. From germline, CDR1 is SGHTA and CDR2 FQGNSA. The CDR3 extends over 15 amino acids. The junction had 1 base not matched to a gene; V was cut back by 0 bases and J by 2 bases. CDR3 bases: TGTGCCAGCAGCTTAGCGGCGGGGGCCTACAATGAGCAGTTCTTC. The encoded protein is CASSLAAGAYNEQFF.

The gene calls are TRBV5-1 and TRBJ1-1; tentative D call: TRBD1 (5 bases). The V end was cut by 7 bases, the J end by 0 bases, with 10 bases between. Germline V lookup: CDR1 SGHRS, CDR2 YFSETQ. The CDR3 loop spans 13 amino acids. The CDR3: CASQTGMNTEAFF. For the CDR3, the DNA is TGCGCCAGCCAAACAGGAATGAACACTGAAGCTTTCTTT.

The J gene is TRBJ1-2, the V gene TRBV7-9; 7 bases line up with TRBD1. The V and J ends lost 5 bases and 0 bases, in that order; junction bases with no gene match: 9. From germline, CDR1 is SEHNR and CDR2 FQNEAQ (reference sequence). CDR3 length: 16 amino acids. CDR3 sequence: CASSGGTAIPNYGYTF. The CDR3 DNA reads TGTGCCAGCAGCGGCGGGACAGCCATCCCTAACTATGGCTACACCTTC.

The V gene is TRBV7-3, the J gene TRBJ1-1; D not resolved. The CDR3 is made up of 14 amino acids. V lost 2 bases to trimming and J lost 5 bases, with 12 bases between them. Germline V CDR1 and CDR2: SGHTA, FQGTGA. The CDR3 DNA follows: TGTGCCAGCAGCTTAGGGGTAACGGGGACTGAAGCTTTCTTT. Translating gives CASSLGVTGTEAFF.

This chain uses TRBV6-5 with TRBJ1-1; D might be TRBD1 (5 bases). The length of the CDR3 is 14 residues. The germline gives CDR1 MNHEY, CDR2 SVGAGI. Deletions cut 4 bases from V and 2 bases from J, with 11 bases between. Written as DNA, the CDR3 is TGTGCCAGCAGTTTTAACCAGGGTAACACTGAAGCTTTCTTT. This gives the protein CASSFNQGNTEAFF.

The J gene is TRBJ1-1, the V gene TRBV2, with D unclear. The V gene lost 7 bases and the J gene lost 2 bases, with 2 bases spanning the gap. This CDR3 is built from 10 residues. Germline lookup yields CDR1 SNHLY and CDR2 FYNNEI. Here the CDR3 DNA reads TGTGCCAGCACTAACACTGAAGCTTTCTTT. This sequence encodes CASTNTEAFF.

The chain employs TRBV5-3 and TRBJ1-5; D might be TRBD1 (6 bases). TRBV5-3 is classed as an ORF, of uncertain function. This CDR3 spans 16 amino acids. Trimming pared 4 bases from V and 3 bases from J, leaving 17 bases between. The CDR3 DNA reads TGTGCCAGAAGCGAGAACAGGGTCAGGAACAATCAGCCCCAGCATTTT. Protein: CARSENRVRNNQPQHF.

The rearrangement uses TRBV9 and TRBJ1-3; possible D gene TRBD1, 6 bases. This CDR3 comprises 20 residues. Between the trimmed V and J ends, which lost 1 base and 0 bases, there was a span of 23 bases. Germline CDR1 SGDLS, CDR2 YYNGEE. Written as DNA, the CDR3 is TGTGCCAGCAGCGTACCCCTGGGACAAGGCAAGGAAGACTCTGGAAACACCATATATTTT. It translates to CASSVPLGQGKEDSGNTIYF.

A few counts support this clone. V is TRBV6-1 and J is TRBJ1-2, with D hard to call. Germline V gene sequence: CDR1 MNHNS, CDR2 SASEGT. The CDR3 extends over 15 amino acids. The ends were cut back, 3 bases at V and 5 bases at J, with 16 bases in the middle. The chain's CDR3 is CASSDSLGREYGYTF. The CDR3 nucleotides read TGTGCCAGCAGTGATAGTTTGGGCCGAGAATATGGCTACACCTTC.

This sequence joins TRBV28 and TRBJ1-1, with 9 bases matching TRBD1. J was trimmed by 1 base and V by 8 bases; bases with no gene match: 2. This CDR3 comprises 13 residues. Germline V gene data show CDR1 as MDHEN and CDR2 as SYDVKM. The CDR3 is CASRQGGNTEAFF. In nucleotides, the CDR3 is TGTGCCAGCCGACAGGGGGGGAACACTGAAGCTTTCTTT.

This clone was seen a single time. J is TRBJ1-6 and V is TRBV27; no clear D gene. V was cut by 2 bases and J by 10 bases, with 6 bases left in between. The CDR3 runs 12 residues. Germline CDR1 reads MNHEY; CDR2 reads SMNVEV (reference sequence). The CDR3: CASSLARSPLHF. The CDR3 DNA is TGTGCCAGCAGTTTAGCGAGATCACCCCTCCACTTT.

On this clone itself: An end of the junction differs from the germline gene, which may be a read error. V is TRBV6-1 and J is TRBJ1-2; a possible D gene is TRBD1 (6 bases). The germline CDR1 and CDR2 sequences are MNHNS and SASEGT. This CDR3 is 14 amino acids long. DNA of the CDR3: TGTGCCAGCAATGAAGGGGGGGGCAACTATGGCTACACCTTC. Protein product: CASNEGGGNYGYTF.

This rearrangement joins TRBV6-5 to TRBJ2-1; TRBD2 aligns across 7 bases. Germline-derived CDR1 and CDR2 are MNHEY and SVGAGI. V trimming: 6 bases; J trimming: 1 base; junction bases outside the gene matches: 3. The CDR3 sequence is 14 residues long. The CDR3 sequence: CASRAGQSYNEQFF. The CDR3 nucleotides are TGTGCCAGCAGAGCGGGGCAATCCTACAATGAGCAGTTCTTC.

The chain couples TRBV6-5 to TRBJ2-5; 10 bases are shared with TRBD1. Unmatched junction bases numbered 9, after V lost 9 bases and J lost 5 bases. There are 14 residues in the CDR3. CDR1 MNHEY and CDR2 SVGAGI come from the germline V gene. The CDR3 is CASRSTGGGETQYF. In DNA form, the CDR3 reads TGTGCCAGTCGGTCGACAGGGGGCGGGGAGACCCAGTACTTC.

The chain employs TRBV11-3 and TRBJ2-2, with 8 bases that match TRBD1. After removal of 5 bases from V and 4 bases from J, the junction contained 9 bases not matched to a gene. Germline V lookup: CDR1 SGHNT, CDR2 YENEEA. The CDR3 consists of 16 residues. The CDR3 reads CASSTGGSSRTGELFF. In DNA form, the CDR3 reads TGTGCCAGCAGCACAGGGGGGTCATCCCGCACCGGGGAGCTGTTTTTT.

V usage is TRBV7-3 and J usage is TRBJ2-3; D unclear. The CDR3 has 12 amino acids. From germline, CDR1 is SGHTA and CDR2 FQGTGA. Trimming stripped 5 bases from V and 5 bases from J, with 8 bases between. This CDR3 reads CASSNLGDTQYF. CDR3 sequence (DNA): TGTGCCAGCAGCAACCTAGGAGATACGCAGTATTTT.

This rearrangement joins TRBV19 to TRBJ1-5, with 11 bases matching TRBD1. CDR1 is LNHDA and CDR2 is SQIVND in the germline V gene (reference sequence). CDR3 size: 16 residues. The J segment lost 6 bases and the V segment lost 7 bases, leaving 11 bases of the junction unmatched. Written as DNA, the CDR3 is TGTGCCAGTACCCCTCGAGGACAGGGGGCGTCTCAGCCCCAGCATTTT. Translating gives CASTPRGQGASQPQHF.

The CDR3 sequence: CASSPQRFDNEQFF. The CDR3 DNA reads as TGTGCCAGCAGCCCTCAGAGGTTTGACAATGAGCAGTTCTTC. The genes are TRBV3-1 (or the pseudogene TRBV3-2) and TRBJ2-1; D is undetermined. The germline gives CDR1 LGHDT, CDR2 YNNKEL (reference sequence). The length of the CDR3 is 14 residues. V lost 4 bases to trimming and J lost 5 bases, with 12 bases between them.

The CDR3 sequence is CSVDRGTSTDTQYF. The DNA for the CDR3 is TGCAGCGTTGATAGGGGAACTAGCACAGATACGCAGTATTTT. The rearrangement links TRBV29-1 to TRBJ2-3, with D perhaps TRBD1 (5 bases). V gave up 3 bases and J gave up 0 bases, with 10 bases separating them. The V gene's germline CDR1 is SQVTM and CDR2 ANQGSEA. The CDR3 spans 14 residues.

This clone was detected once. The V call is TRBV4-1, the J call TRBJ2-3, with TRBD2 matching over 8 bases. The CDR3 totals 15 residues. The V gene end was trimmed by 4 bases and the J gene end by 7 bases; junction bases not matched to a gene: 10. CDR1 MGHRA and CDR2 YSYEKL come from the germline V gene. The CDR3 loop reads CASSLGLAPGHTQYF. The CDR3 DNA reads TGCGCCAGCAGCCTCGGACTAGCTCCGGGACATACGCAGTATTTT.

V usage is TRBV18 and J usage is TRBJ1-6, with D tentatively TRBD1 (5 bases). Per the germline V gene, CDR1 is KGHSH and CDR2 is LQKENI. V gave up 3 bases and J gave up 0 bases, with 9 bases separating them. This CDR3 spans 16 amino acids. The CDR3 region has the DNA TGTGCCAGCTCACCTACAGGAGCCTCCTATAATTCACCCCTCCACTTT. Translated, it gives CASSPTGASYNSPLHF.

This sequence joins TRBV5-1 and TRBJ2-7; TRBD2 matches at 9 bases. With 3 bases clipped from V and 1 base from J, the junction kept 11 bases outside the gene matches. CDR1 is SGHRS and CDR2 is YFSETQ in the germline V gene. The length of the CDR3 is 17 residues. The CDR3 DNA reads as TGCGCCAGCAGCTCCGGGGGGCTAGCGGGACTATCCTACGAGCAGTACTTC. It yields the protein CASSSGGLAGLSYEQYF.

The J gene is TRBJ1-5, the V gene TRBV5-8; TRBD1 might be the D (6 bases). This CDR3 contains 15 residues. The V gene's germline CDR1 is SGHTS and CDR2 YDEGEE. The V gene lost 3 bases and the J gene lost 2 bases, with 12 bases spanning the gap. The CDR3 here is CASSSTGKGNQPQHF. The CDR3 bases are TGTGCCAGCAGCTCTACAGGGAAGGGCAATCAGCCCCAGCATTTT.

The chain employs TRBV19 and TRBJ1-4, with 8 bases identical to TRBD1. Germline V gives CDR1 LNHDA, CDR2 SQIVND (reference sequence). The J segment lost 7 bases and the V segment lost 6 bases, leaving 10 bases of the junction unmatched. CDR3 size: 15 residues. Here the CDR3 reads CASRTGALKAEKLFF. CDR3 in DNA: TGTGCCAGTAGGACAGGGGCGTTAAAGGCTGAAAAACTGTTTTTT.

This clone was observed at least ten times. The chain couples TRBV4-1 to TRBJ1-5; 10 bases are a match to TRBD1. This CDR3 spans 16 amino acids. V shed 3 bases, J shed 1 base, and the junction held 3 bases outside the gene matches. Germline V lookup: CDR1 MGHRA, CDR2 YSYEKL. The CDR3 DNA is TGCGCCAGCAGCCAGACAGGGGGCGCGAGCAATCAGCCCCAGCATTTT. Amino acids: CASSQTGGASNQPQHF.

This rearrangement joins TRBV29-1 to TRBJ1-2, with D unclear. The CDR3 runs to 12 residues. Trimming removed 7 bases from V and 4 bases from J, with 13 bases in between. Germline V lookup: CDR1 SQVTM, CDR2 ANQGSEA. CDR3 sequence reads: CSAGGSAYGYTF. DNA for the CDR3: TGCAGCGCCGGAGGGTCGGCCTATGGCTACACCTTC.

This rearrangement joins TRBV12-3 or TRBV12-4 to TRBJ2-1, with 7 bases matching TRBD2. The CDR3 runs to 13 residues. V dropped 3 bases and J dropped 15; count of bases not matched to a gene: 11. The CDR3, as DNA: TGTGCCAGCAGTTTTCGACTAGCCGACGGGTGGTTCTTC. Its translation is CASSFRLADGWFF.

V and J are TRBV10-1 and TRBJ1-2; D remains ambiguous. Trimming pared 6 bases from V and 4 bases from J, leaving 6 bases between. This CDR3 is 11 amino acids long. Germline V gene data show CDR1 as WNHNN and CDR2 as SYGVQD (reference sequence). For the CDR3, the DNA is TGCGCCAGCAGGGTCAGCTATGGCTACACCTTC. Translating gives CASRVSYGYTF.

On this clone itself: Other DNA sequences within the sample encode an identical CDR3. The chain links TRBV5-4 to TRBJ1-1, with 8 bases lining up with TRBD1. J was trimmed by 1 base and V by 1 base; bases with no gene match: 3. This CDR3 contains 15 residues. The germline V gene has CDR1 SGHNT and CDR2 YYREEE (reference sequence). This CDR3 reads CASSLPGQGNTEAFF. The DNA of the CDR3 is TGTGCCAGCAGCTTGCCCGGACAGGGGAACACTGAAGCTTTCTTT.